A single T cell receptor (beta chain) is shown here with its context. No antigen is known for it. CDR3 length: 16 amino acids. Per the germline V gene, CDR1 is MRHNA and CDR2 is SNTAGT. The V end lost 1 base, the J end lost 4 bases, and 14 bases lay between the germline ends. These data come from a study of T cells in tuberculosis. Study-level background: This South African cohort compared adolescents with or without latent tuberculosis against adults with active tuberculosis. Samples predate treatment or fall within its first 7 days. Study-level results: Classification accuracy was about 85% (AUROC more than 0.8) with the GMM-specific repertoire.

Time point defined: new active TB diagnosis, blood taken before or within 7 days of starting treatment. Measured with immunoSEQ multiplex PCR; TCRdb has only the in-frame clones, and not every one. Altogether fewer than 55,000 clones are present, about 95% being singletons, with the ten largest covering more than 1.4%. The sequencing here drew on PBMCs, taken at tuberculosis diagnosis. The receptor comes from an adult with tuberculosis. V usage is TRBV6-4 and J usage is TRBJ1-5; D is perhaps TRBD1 (6 bases). The CDR3 DNA follows: TGTGCCAGCAGTGACTTGGGCAGGGGTTCTAATCAGCCCCAGCATTTT. Amino acid sequence: CASSDLGRGSNQPQHF.